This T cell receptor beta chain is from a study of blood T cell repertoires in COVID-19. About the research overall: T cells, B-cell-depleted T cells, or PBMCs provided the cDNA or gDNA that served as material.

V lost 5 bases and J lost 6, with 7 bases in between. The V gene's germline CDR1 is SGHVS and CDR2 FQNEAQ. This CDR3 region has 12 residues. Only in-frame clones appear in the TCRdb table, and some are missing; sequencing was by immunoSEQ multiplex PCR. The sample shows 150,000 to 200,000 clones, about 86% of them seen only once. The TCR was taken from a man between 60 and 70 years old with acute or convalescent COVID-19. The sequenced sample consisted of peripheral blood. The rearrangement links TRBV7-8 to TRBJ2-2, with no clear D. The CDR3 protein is CASSVGAGELFF. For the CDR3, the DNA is TGTGCCAGCAGCGTTGGAGCCGGGGAGCTGTTTTTT.